These 30 T cell receptor beta chains were sequenced from one sample in a study of blood T cell repertoires in COVID-19 (TCRdb year 2020). The library was produced with the immunoSEQ multiplex PCR assay. The source is immuneACCESS, and TCRdb retained only in-frame sequences with V and J called. Part of the clones is not carried over; for the studies checked, unresolved V genes explain less than half of this, and the remainder is unexplained. A total of over 150,000 clones appear in this sample, approximately 87% of them only once. The top ten constitute 10% of the sample. Specimen: peripheral blood. The origin of the receptors is a woman aged 70-85 years with COVID-19, enrolled during active disease.

The chain has TRBV6-5 and TRBJ1-6; D perhaps matches TRBD1 (5 bases). Germline-derived CDR1 and CDR2 are MNHEY and SVGAGI. The CDR3 is 15 residues long. Trimming shortened V by 2 bases and J by 7 bases, and 12 bases separated the two germline ends. In DNA form, the CDR3 reads TGTGCCAGCAGTTACAGCGCAGGGCGCAATTCACCCCTCCACTTT. Translating gives CASSYSAGRNSPLHF.

This rearrangement joins TRBV5-1 to TRBJ1-4, with 11 bases that match TRBD1. V gave up 4 bases and J gave up 0 bases; unmatched junction bases: 2. This CDR3 has 16 residues. Per germline, CDR1 SGHRS and CDR2 YFSETQ. The CDR3 sequence: CASSPGQGATNEKLFF. CDR3 DNA: TGCGCCAGCAGCCCGGGACAGGGGGCAACTAATGAAAAACTGTTTTTT.

This clone was counted only a few times. The chain joins TRBV19 to TRBJ1-1, with D maybe TRBD1 (5 bases). The length of the CDR3 is 15 residues. V lost 8 bases, J lost 0 bases, and 16 bases lay in between. Germline CDR1 LNHDA, CDR2 SQIVND (reference sequence). The CDR3 region is CASYDWAGVNTEAFF. Here the CDR3 DNA reads TGTGCCAGTTACGACTGGGCGGGGGTGAACACTGAAGCTTTCTTT.

V and J are TRBV3-1 (or the pseudogene TRBV3-2) and TRBJ1-2; D call uncertain. The CDR3 contains 15 residues. Germline CDR1 reads LGHDT; CDR2 reads YNNKEL (reference sequence). Trimming shortened V by 2 bases and J by 4 bases, and 14 bases separated the two germline ends. CDR3 sequence: CASSQMSGEIYGYTF. For the CDR3, the DNA is TGTGCCAGCAGCCAAATGTCCGGAGAAATCTATGGCTACACCTTC.

This chain joins TRBV2 and TRBJ2-3; tentative D call: TRBD1 (6 bases). The CDR3 covers 16 residues. Trimming stripped 0 bases from V and 2 bases from J, with 12 bases between. The V gene's germline CDR1 is SNHLY and CDR2 FYNNEI. The CDR3 reads CASSEARTGLTDTQYF. In DNA form, the CDR3 reads TGTGCCAGCAGTGAAGCGAGAACAGGGCTCACAGATACGCAGTATTTT.

This clone was found a few times. The V and J genes are TRBV5-4 and TRBJ1-4; 10 positions match TRBD1. V trimming: 4 bases; J trimming: 2 bases; junction bases outside the gene matches: 8. This CDR3 spans 17 amino acids. Germline values: CDR1 SGHNT, CDR2 YYREEE (reference sequence). As DNA, the CDR3 is TGTGCCAGCAGCCCTGGGACAGGGGTGGTCACTAATGAAAAACTGTTTTTT. Translated: CASSPGTGVVTNEKLFF.

The chain carries TRBV2 and TRBJ2-7; the D gene is possibly TRBD2 (6 bases). Germline V gives CDR1 SNHLY, CDR2 FYNNEI. The V gene lost 5 bases and the J gene lost 2 bases, with 13 bases spanning the gap. This CDR3 spans 14 amino acids. The CDR3: CASSRSGVTYEQYF. CDR3 in DNA: TGTGCCAGCAGTCGTAGCGGAGTGACCTACGAGCAGTACTTC.

The rearrangement joins TRBV6-5 to TRBJ1-6, with 7 bases that match TRBD1. CDR1 is MNHEY, CDR2 SVGAGI, per germline. This CDR3 contains 14 residues. Trimming cost V 8 bases and J 9 bases; bases outside gene matches: 10. CDR3 bases: TGTGCCAGCCAGGGGACAGTTGGTGTTTCACCCCTCCACTTT. Amino acid sequence: CASQGTVGVSPLHF.

This clone was picked up one time. J is TRBJ1-2 and V is TRBV5-5, with D possibly matching TRBD1 (5 bases). Germline V gives CDR1 SGHKS, CDR2 YYEKEE (reference sequence). The V gene lost 2 bases and the J gene lost 6 bases, with 11 bases spanning the gap. This CDR3 spans 13 amino acids. The CDR3, as DNA: TGTGCCAGCAGCTTTGGCAGGGCCAATGGCTACACCTTC. Amino acid sequence: CASSFGRANGYTF.

This sequence joins TRBV7-2 and TRBJ2-7, with D perhaps TRBD2 (6 bases). V lost 8 bases and J lost 2, with 16 bases in between. CDR3 length: 14 residues. CDR1 and CDR2 from the germline V gene are SGHTA and FQGNSA. CDR3 loop: CASLLGLPPYEQYF. As DNA, the CDR3 is TGTGCCAGCCTGTTGGGACTGCCCCCCTACGAGCAGTACTTC.

The chain couples TRBV3-1 (or the pseudogene TRBV3-2) to TRBJ2-2, with 8 bases identical to TRBD2. The CDR3 is 16 amino acids. Germline V lookup: CDR1 LGHDT, CDR2 YNNKEL (reference sequence). The V and J ends lost 4 bases and 1 base, in that order; junction bases with no gene match: 5. Here the CDR3 reads CASSLPGLGNTGELFF. The CDR3 bases are TGTGCCAGCAGCCTACCGGGACTAGGGAACACCGGGGAGCTGTTTTTT.

The chain couples TRBV5-6 to TRBJ2-7; D is unclear. This CDR3 is built from 13 residues. Trimming took 0 bases from V and 6 from J, leaving 10 bases between them. CDR1 and CDR2 from the germline V gene are SGHDT and YYEEEE. As DNA, the CDR3 is TGTGCCAGCAGCTTGGGAGAGGTGCGCGAGCAGTACTTC. It translates to CASSLGEVREQYF.

This clone came up once. The J gene is TRBJ1-4, the V gene TRBV5-1, with 7 bases aligning to TRBD1. Germline lookup yields CDR1 SGHRS and CDR2 YFSETQ. The CDR3 has 14 amino acids. V was clipped by 3 bases and J by 6 bases; unmatched bases: 5. The DNA of the CDR3 is TGCGCCAGCAGCTCACAGGGGCAGTATGAAAAACTGTTTTTT. Its protein is CASSSQGQYEKLFF.

The rearrangement uses TRBV28 and TRBJ1-4; D call uncertain. Germline CDR1 is MDHEN and CDR2 is SYDVKM. CDR3 length: 16 amino acids. The V end lost 5 bases, the J end lost 0 bases, and 13 bases lay between the germline ends. CDR3 DNA: TGTGCCAGCAGTCTGAGGGTAGTTGCAACTAATGAAAAACTGTTTTTT. Translating gives CASSLRVVATNEKLFF.

This clone was observed a single time. This same CDR3 is encoded by further DNA sequences in the sample. The genes are TRBV24-1 and TRBJ2-1; weak D call: TRBD1 (6 bases). Trimming pared 3 bases from V and 2 bases from J, leaving 13 bases between. Germline CDR1 KGHDR, CDR2 SFDVKD. This CDR3 region has 16 residues. The CDR3 DNA is TGTGCCACCAGTGATCGAGGGGGTGGCGCCTACAATGAGCAGTTCTTC. This encodes CATSDRGGGAYNEQFF.

The CDR3 DNA is TGTGCCAGCAGATGGCAGACGAACACCGGGGAGCTGTTTTTT. Translating gives CASRWQTNTGELFF. The rearrangement links TRBV6-6 to TRBJ2-2; D is unresolved. Germline V gives CDR1 MNHNY, CDR2 SVGAGI (reference sequence). V lost 6 bases to trimming and J lost 0 bases, with 8 bases between them. This CDR3 comprises 14 residues.

This chain connects TRBV28 to TRBJ1-2; the D gene is possibly TRBD1 (5 bases). V dropped 1 base and J dropped 4 bases, with 13 bases sitting between them. The CDR3 has 15 residues. From germline, CDR1 is MDHEN and CDR2 SYDVKM. CDR3 nucleotide sequence: TGTGCCAGCAGTTTATCTGGGGCGAGGTCCTATGGCTACACCTTC. Translated: CASSLSGARSYGYTF.

The chain carries TRBV5-1 and TRBJ1-3, with D possibly TRBD1 on 6 matching bases. CDR1 is SGHRS, CDR2 YFSETQ, per germline. V shed 4 bases and J shed 0 bases, with 8 bases lying between them. CDR3 size: 14 residues. CDR3 sequence reads: CASSMTGSGNTIYF. The CDR3 nucleotides are TGCGCCAGCAGCATGACAGGCTCTGGAAACACCATATATTTT.

This clone was detected only a few times. In DNA form, the CDR3 reads TGTGCCAGTAGTACCCGGACGGGGCGGGGTGGCAATCAGCCCCAGCATTTT. Translating it yields CASSTRTGRGGNQPQHF. The gene calls are TRBV19 and TRBJ1-5, with D perhaps matching TRBD1 (5 bases). The ends were cut back, 4 bases at V and 2 bases at J, with 18 bases in the middle. The CDR3 is 17 residues long. Germline-derived CDR1 and CDR2 are LNHDA and SQIVND (reference sequence).

The rearrangement links TRBV5-1 to TRBJ1-2; 10 nucleotides line up with TRBD1. Trimming cost V 4 bases and J 0 bases; bases outside gene matches: 9. Germline values: CDR1 SGHRS, CDR2 YFSETQ. This CDR3 contains 17 residues. The CDR3 coding sequence is TGCGCCAGCAGCCTGGAGACAGGGGGCGCCCCTAACTATGGCTACACCTTC. Encoded protein: CASSLETGGAPNYGYTF.

This chain connects TRBV6-6 to TRBJ2-7, with 7 bases fitting TRBD1. The V gene's germline CDR1 is MNHNY and CDR2 SVGAGI (reference sequence). The CDR3 extends over 15 amino acids. J lost 5 bases, V lost 0 bases, and 7 bases had no gene match. The chain's CDR3 is CASSYSRQGLDEQYF. The DNA of the CDR3 is TGTGCCAGCAGTTACTCGCGACAGGGTTTAGACGAGCAGTACTTC.

The chain employs TRBV3-1 (or the pseudogene TRBV3-2) and TRBJ2-7; 9 positions agree with TRBD1. Looked up from germline, CDR1 is LGHDT and CDR2 is YNNKEL (reference sequence). J gave up 7 bases and V 10 bases, and 14 bases lay outside the gene matches. There are 14 residues in the CDR3. The CDR3 spells CATAMGTGLEEQYF. The CDR3 DNA follows: TGTGCCACCGCGATGGGGACAGGGCTCGAAGAGCAGTACTTC.

The V call is TRBV2, the J call TRBJ1-1; D remains ambiguous. V was cut by 3 bases and J by 0 bases, with 8 bases left in between. CDR3 length: 14 amino acids. Germline CDR1 SNHLY, CDR2 FYNNEI. The CDR3 sequence is CASSDGNMNTEAFF. CDR3 nucleotide sequence: TGTGCCAGCAGTGATGGCAACATGAACACTGAAGCTTTCTTT. Using reference TRBV2 and TRBJ1-1 for the parts outside the CDR3, the full variable domain is EPEVTQTPSHQVTQMGQEVILRCVPISNHLYFYWYRQILGQKVEFLVSFYNNEISEKSEIFDDQFSVERPDGSNFTLKIRSTKLEDSAMYFCASSDGNMNTEAFFGQGTRLTVV.

The rearrangement joins TRBV6-1 to TRBJ1-6, with D tentatively TRBD1 (6 bases). In germline, CDR1 is MNHNS, CDR2 SASEGT. The CDR3 extends over 15 amino acids. Trimming removed 0 bases at V and 6 bases at J, with 9 bases between. For the CDR3, the DNA is TGTGCCAGCAGTGAAGCGCGCAGGGGTAATTCACCCCTCCACTTT. Translating it yields CASSEARRGNSPLHF.

On this clone: A junction end diverges from the germline sequence, so it may reflect a read error. The chain is built from TRBV5-1 and TRBJ2-2, with 9 bases fitting TRBD1. The CDR3 contains 15 residues. Looked up from germline, CDR1 is SGHRS and CDR2 is YFSETQ. DNA of the CDR3: TGCGCCAGCAGCTCCCGGGACAGGGACACGGGGGAGCTGTTTTTT. Its protein is CASSSRDRDTGELFF.

This clone has just one count. The rearrangement links TRBV12-3 or TRBV12-4 to TRBJ2-3; D ambiguous. Between the trimmed V and J ends, which lost 6 bases and 0 bases, there was a span of 4 bases. The CDR3 runs to 12 residues. Here the CDR3 reads CASSQSTDTQYF. The CDR3 DNA follows: TGTGCCAGCAGCCAAAGCACAGATACGCAGTATTTT.

V and J are TRBV5-1 and TRBJ1-6; D ambiguous. From germline, CDR1 is SGHRS and CDR2 YFSETQ. Trimming removed 1 base at V and 7 bases at J, with 15 bases between. The CDR3 extends over 16 amino acids. DNA for the CDR3: TGCGCCAGCAGCTTGAACTTAGACAAGGCCAATTCACCCCTCCACTTT. It yields the protein CASSLNLDKANSPLHF.

CDR3 loop: CASSPFSDNQPQHF. In DNA, the CDR3 is TGTGCCAGCAGTCCGTTTTCAGACAATCAGCCCCAGCATTTT. The chain carries TRBV7-8 and TRBJ1-5; D uncertain. Deletions cut 6 bases from V and 3 bases from J, with 12 bases between. CDR3 length: 14 amino acids. The V gene's germline CDR1 is SGHVS and CDR2 FQNEAQ.

The chain uses TRBV7-6 and TRBJ1-4; possibly TRBD1 for D (5 bases). Germline V gene lookup returns CDR1 SGHVS and CDR2 FNYEAQ. The germline V and J ends were trimmed by 5 bases and 0 bases, with 22 bases remaining between them. The CDR3 is 19 residues long. CDR3 nucleotide sequence: TGTGCCAGCAGCGCGCGGGACGCAGTTTCGCCCGCAACTAATGAAAAACTGTTTTTT. It yields the protein CASSARDAVSPATNEKLFF.

The V call is TRBV7-2, the J call TRBJ2-5; TRBD1 aligns across 7 bases. The CDR3 loop spans 14 amino acids. J gave up 5 bases and V 4 bases, and 7 bases lay outside the gene matches. In germline, CDR1 is SGHTA, CDR2 FQGNSA. The CDR3 nucleotides are TGTGCCAGCAGCTCAGGGGGTTTAGGGGAGACCCAGTACTTC. Its protein is CASSSGGLGETQYF.